Here is one TCR beta chain with its context. V was pared by 0 bases and J by 1 base, with 10 bases between. The CDR3 is made up of 15 amino acids. In germline, CDR1 is SGHRS, CDR2 YFSETQ. These data are taken from a study of control samples from healthy donors and cancer patients. The data were produced by immunoSEQ multiplex PCR, yet TCRdb's version contains in-frame clones alone and is incomplete. The sample lists about 250,000 clones; around 80% were seen once. Source material: PBMCs. The V and J genes are TRBV5-1 and TRBJ1-1; D is undetermined. The receptor's source is a woman aged 55-70 years with lung cancer. The CDR3 DNA reads TGCGCCAGCAGCTTGGTCTGGGGATCGAACACTGAAGCTTTCTTT. This translates into CASSLVWGSNTEAFF.